This entry concerns a single T cell receptor beta chain. Sequencing used immunoSEQ multiplex PCR; TCRdb keeps in-frame clones, though not all of them. The sample consists of fewer than 140,000 clones, 88% of them appearing once. The data are from a study of cytomegalovirus exposure and HLA in healthy donors. V lost 8 bases to trimming and J lost 1 base; unmatched junction nucleotides: 5. The CDR3 sequence is 15 residues long. CDR1 MNHNS and CDR2 SASEGT come from the germline V gene. The chain has TRBV6-1 and TRBJ2-2; 9 bases align to TRBD2. The sequencing sample was made of PBMCs. The clonotype originates from a woman between 18 and 30 years old in good health and CMV-seropositive. The CDR3 loop is CASSPSGENTGELFF. DNA of the CDR3: TGTGCCAGCTCCCCTAGCGGGGAGAACACCGGGGAGCTGTTTTTT.